These 26 T cell receptor beta chains share one sample of origin, sequenced in a study of Graves' ophthalmopathy and Graves' hyperthyroidism (dated by TCRdb to between 2017 and 2018). Instrument used: Illumina HiSeq 2000. TCR beta CDR3 regions were amplified from RNA transcripts for repertoire sequencing. HTBI primers and the Qiagen OneStep RT-PCR kit were used in a first-round RT-PCR, which was followed by a second-round multiplex PCR, size selection and purification. TCRdb passed the public sequencing reads through fastp at Q25 and MiXCR, retaining productive beta sequences. Rows merge per CDR3 protein into single entries with the most common DNA and genes. The sample table records a few hundred thousand distinct CDR3 sequences; less than 20% of these occur just once. Of the sample, 5.5% to 8% is held by the ten largest clones. Material: peripheral blood. The receptors shown here come from a young woman with stable Graves' hyperthyroidism. Donor details come from another sample of the same person, matched by shared clones.

This clonotype was counted many times. The CDR3 is CSVGESYEQYF. The CDR3 nucleotides are TGCAGCGTGGGGGAGTCCTACGAGCAGTACTTC. The gene calls are TRBV29-1 and TRBJ2-7, with D perhaps TRBD1 or TRBD2 (5 bases each). V was cut by 6 bases and J by 1 base, with 7 bases left in between. CDR3 length: 11 residues. The germline V gene encodes CDR1 SQVTM and CDR2 ANQGSEA.

The V gene is TRBV6-5, the J gene TRBJ1-1; D not resolved. Deletions cut 6 bases from V and 3 bases from J, with 14 bases between. CDR1 and CDR2 (germline): MNHEY, SVGAGI. The CDR3 runs to 14 residues. The CDR3 region has the DNA TGTGCCAGCAGCTACCTACGGCCGTACACTGAAGCTTTCTTT. Translating it yields CASSYLRPYTEAFF.

This clonotype came up many times. The genes are TRBV5-1 and TRBJ2-7, with D perhaps assigned TRBD1 or TRBD2 (5 bases each). V was pared by 0 bases and J by 2 bases, with 15 bases between. This CDR3 contains 16 residues. Per the germline V gene, CDR1 is SGHRS and CDR2 is YFSETQ. The CDR3: CASSLATGRGTYEQYF. The CDR3 coding sequence is TGCGCCAGCAGCTTGGCCACGGGGCGCGGAACCTACGAGCAGTACTTC.

This chain joins TRBV5-1 and TRBJ2-7; tentative D call: TRBD1 (5 bases). V was cut by 1 base and J by 3 bases, with 14 bases left in between. The CDR3 totals 15 residues. CDR1 SGHRS and CDR2 YFSETQ come from the germline V gene. CDR3 coding DNA: TGCGCCAGCAGCTTGATGCCAGGGTATTTCTACGAGCAGTACTTC. It codes for CASSLMPGYFYEQYF.

This clonotype appeared many times. The chain carries TRBV5-1 and TRBJ1-2, with TRBD1 as a possible D gene (5 bases). Germline CDR1 SGHRS, CDR2 YFSETQ. The CDR3 has 12 amino acids. Trimming cost V 5 bases and J 5 bases, with 10 bases left between them. The CDR3 sequence is CASRRGWYGYTF. CDR3 DNA sequence: TGCGCCAGCAGGCGGGGGTGGTATGGCTACACCTTC.

This clonotype occurred a few times. At one end the junction does not follow the germline gene, possibly because of a read error. The J gene is TRBJ2-2, the V gene TRBV24-1; 8 nucleotides match TRBD1. Germline V gives CDR1 KGHDR, CDR2 SFDVKD. The CDR3 is 13 amino acids. CDR3 protein: CAARGLRTGELFF. CDR3 coding DNA: TGTGCCGCCAGGGGGCTAAGGACCGGGGAGCTGTTTTTT.

The chain couples TRBV7-2 to TRBJ2-7; the D gene is possibly TRBD2 (6 bases). Germline CDR1 is SGHTA and CDR2 is FQGNSA. The CDR3 extends over 14 amino acids. V was trimmed by 5 bases and J by 4 bases, leaving 15 bases between them. Written as DNA, the CDR3 is TGTGCCAGCAGCATCTCGAGCGGGCTATACGAGCAGTACTTC. This translates into CASSISSGLYEQYF. The full variable domain, in which reference TRBV7-2 and TRBJ2-7 provide the parts outside the CDR3, is GAGVSQSPSNKVTEKGKDVELRCDPISGHTALYWYRQSLGQGLEFLIYFQGNSAPDKSGLPSDRFSAERTGGSVSTLTIQRTQQEDSAVYLCASSISSGLYEQYFGPGTRLTVT.

The table lists this clonotype with many counts. The J gene is TRBJ2-6, the V gene TRBV6-1, with no clear D. From germline, CDR1 is MNHNS and CDR2 SASEGT. This CDR3 contains 16 residues. The germline V and J ends were trimmed by 0 bases and 4 bases, with 10 bases remaining between them. CDR3 sequence (DNA): TGTGCCAGCAGTGAAGCGCAATTTTTCGGGGCCAACGTCCTGACTTTC. This encodes CASSEAQFFGANVLTF.

This clonotype was recorded many times. J is TRBJ1-1 and V is TRBV6-1, with D maybe TRBD1 (6 bases). Germline lookup yields CDR1 MNHNS and CDR2 SASEGT. Trimming left V 5 bases short and J 0 bases short, with 10 bases between. The CDR3 consists of 14 residues. The CDR3: CASSQGHLNTEAFF. DNA for the CDR3: TGTGCCAGCAGTCAGGGACATTTGAACACTGAAGCTTTCTTT.

This clonotype was counted ten times or more. The rearrangement joins TRBV10-3 to TRBJ2-2; 7 positions match TRBD2. This CDR3 contains 17 residues. Germline assignment: CDR1 ENHRY and CDR2 SYGVKD. Germline trimming cut 3 bases from V and 5 bases from J; bases unmatched to any gene: 12. CDR3 amino acids: CAISDPVGTSETGELFF. The CDR3 nucleotides are TGTGCCATCAGTGATCCTGTGGGAACTAGCGAAACCGGGGAGCTGTTTTTT.

The chain employs TRBV29-1 and TRBJ2-7, with TRBD1 identical over 10 bases. Germline trimming cut 5 bases from V and 4 bases from J; bases unmatched to any gene: 5. The CDR3 extends over 13 amino acids. CDR1 SQVTM and CDR2 ANQGSEA come from the germline V gene. CDR3 amino acids: CSVRDRGSYEQYF. Here the CDR3 DNA reads TGCAGCGTTCGGGACAGGGGTTCGTACGAGCAGTACTTC.

This clonotype occurred many times. The J gene is TRBJ2-7, the V gene TRBV13; D may be TRBD2 (6 bases). V shed 5 bases and J shed 8 bases, with 19 bases lying between them. The CDR3 runs 14 residues. The germline V gene encodes CDR1 PRHDT and CDR2 FYEKMQ (reference sequence). In nucleotides, the CDR3 is TGTGCCAGCAGCGGCTCTCGGGAGCCAGGGAAGCAGTACTTC. Protein: CASSGSREPGKQYF.

At least ten counts were recorded for this clonotype. This chain uses TRBV2 with TRBJ1-2, with 10 positions matching TRBD1. This CDR3 has 13 residues. Germline V gene sequence: CDR1 SNHLY, CDR2 FYNNEI. Trimming took 6 bases from V and 5 from J; bases not matched to a gene: 3. In nucleotides, the CDR3 is TGTGCCAGCAGAGACAGGGGGCCTTATGGCTACACCTTC. It encodes CASRDRGPYGYTF.

This clonotype was counted between two and nine times. The chain links TRBV5-1 to TRBJ2-5, with 11 bases that match TRBD2. CDR3 length equals 18 residues. Trimming cost V 4 bases and J 2 bases; bases outside gene matches: 13. CDR1 is SGHRS, CDR2 YFSETQ, per germline. CDR3 in DNA: TGCGCCAGCAGCGCGGCGACTAGCGGGGTAATATTACAAGAGACCCAGTACTTC. Protein: CASSAATSGVILQETQYF.

In the case of this clonotype: This may arise from a read error, as a much more abundant clone is one base away. The chain has TRBV6-2 or TRBV6-3 and TRBJ2-4, with D possibly being TRBD2 (6 bases). The J call could be wrong; TRBJ2-1 is a better fit for the DNA end. The CDR3 runs to 11 residues. The V gene's germline CDR1 is MNHEY and CDR2 SVGEGT. The CDR3 DNA reads as TGTGCCAGCAGTTACTGGGGGGTTCAGTTCTTC. This translates into CASSYWGVQFF.

This chain joins TRBV24-1 and TRBJ2-7; 7 nucleotides agree with TRBD2. CDR3 length: 13 amino acids. With V trimmed by 11 bases and J by 5 bases, 11 bases remained unmatched. Germline V gene data show CDR1 as KGHDR and CDR2 as SFDVKD. The DNA for the CDR3 is TGTGCCAGCCGTCCTAGCGGTGCGGACGAGCAGTACTTC. This encodes CASRPSGADEQYF.

Many counts were recorded for this clonotype. The gene calls are TRBV7-2 and TRBJ1-2; 8 bases fit TRBD1. The V gene's germline CDR1 is SGHTA and CDR2 FQGNSA. J was trimmed by 7 bases and V by 4 bases; bases with no gene match: 8. CDR3 length: 14 amino acids. CDR3 region: CASSYSPGGGGYTF. In nucleotides, the CDR3 is TGTGCCAGCAGCTACTCCCCAGGGGGCGGTGGCTACACCTTC. Full variable domain (rest looked up from reference TRBV7-2 and TRBJ1-2): GAGVSQSPSNKVTEKGKDVELRCDPISGHTALYWYRQSLGQGLEFLIYFQGNSAPDKSGLPSDRFSAERTGGSVSTLTIQRTQQEDSAVYLCASSYSPGGGGYTFGSGTRLTVV.

Concerning this clonotype itself: A much larger clone differs by one base, so this may be a read error. This chain uses TRBV6-2 or TRBV6-3 with TRBJ2-7, with D possibly matching TRBD1 (6 bases). Trimming cost V 9 bases and J 0 bases, with 9 bases left between them. This CDR3 has 12 residues. Germline CDR1 and CDR2: MNHEY and SVGEGT. CDR3 loop: CASLDSSYEQYF. Written as DNA, the CDR3 is TGTGCCAGTCTGGACAGCTCCTACGAGCAGTACTTC.

Ten or more counts support this clonotype. Here the CDR3 reads CSAAGSQGREETQYF. The CDR3 DNA is TGCAGTGCCGCCGGGTCACAAGGTCGCGAAGAGACCCAGTACTTC. This sequence joins TRBV20-1 and TRBJ2-5, with D unclear. CDR1 and CDR2 from the germline V gene are DFQATT and SNEGSKA (reference sequence). V lost 6 bases and J lost 3, with 20 bases in between. The CDR3 is 15 amino acids.

This clonotype was detected ten times or more. The chain has TRBV2 and TRBJ1-2; 7 bases fit TRBD1. The V gene's germline CDR1 is SNHLY and CDR2 FYNNEI. This CDR3 has 13 residues. Unmatched junction bases numbered 12, after V lost 11 bases and J lost 6 bases. This chain's CDR3 is CAGLGGGADGYTF. CDR3 bases: TGTGCCGGTTTGGGAGGGGGCGCCGATGGCTACACCTTC.

This clonotype was counted ten times or more. This sequence joins TRBV19 and TRBJ1-1, with TRBD1 identical over 8 bases. This CDR3 spans 15 amino acids. The germline gives CDR1 LNHDA, CDR2 SQIVND (reference sequence). V dropped 3 bases and J dropped 2; count of bases not matched to a gene: 5. The CDR3 DNA is TGTGCCAGTAGTATTCAAGGGACAGGTAACACTGAAGCTTTCTTT. Translation gives CASSIQGTGNTEAFF.

At least ten counts were recorded for this clonotype. V is TRBV7-2 and J is TRBJ2-5, with 11 bases matching TRBD2. Germline V lookup: CDR1 SGHTA, CDR2 FQGNSA. Trimming at V came to 0 bases and at J to 0 bases, leaving 9 bases not matched to a gene. The CDR3 consists of 19 residues. The CDR3 sequence: CASSLAVLAGGPHQETQYF. The CDR3 DNA reads as TGTGCCAGCAGCTTAGCGGTCCTAGCGGGGGGCCCCCACCAAGAGACCCAGTACTTC.

V gene TRBV15 combines with J gene TRBJ2-7; D may match TRBD1 or TRBD2 (5 bases each). Germline V gene lookup returns CDR1 LNHNV and CDR2 YYDKDF (reference sequence). The germline V and J ends were trimmed by 0 bases and 5 bases, with 8 bases remaining between them. The CDR3 contains 13 residues. DNA for the CDR3: TGTGCCACCAGCAGAGAACGGGACCACGAGCAGTACTTC. This gives the protein CATSRERDHEQYF.

The table lists this clonotype with many counts. V and J are TRBV5-1 and TRBJ1-3; TRBD1 aligns across 8 bases. The length of the CDR3 is 16 residues. V lost 0 bases, J lost 4 bases, and 6 bases stayed unmatched. Germline V gene sequence: CDR1 SGHRS, CDR2 YFSETQ. CDR3 in amino acids: CASSLEAGGIGNTIYF. The CDR3 bases are TGCGCCAGCAGCTTGGAGGCAGGGGGCATCGGAAACACCATATATTTT.

This clonotype appeared once. A much larger clone sits a single nucleotide away, making a read error possible. Likely a read error: the CDR3 ends without its conserved phenylalanine or tryptophan. This rearrangement joins TRBV19 to TRBJ1-5; 8 nucleotides match TRBD1. Germline V gene lookup returns CDR1 LNHDA and CDR2 SQIVND (reference sequence). Germline trimming cut 6 bases from V and 8 bases from J; bases unmatched to any gene: 12. The CDR3 loop spans 15 amino acids. CDR3 bases: TGTGCCAGTAGCGACAGGGGTCTCCCAGGGGAGCCCCAGCATTTG. It translates to CASSDRGLPGEPQHL.

At least ten counts were recorded for this clonotype. The chain has TRBV12-3 or TRBV12-4 and TRBJ2-2, with 9 bases fitting TRBD1. V lost 4 bases, J lost 7 bases, and 7 bases stayed unmatched. The length of the CDR3 is 15 residues. The CDR3 spells CASSSRDRVNGELFF. The CDR3 DNA follows: TGTGCCAGCAGTTCCCGGGACAGGGTAAACGGGGAGCTGTTTTTT.